The rows below give T cell receptor beta chains drawn from one sample of a study of long-term antiretroviral therapy in people with HIV. This table comes from immunoSEQ multiplex PCR, and its TCRdb copy is limited to in-frame clones, with some not included. The sample comprises roughly 17,000 clones, approximately 79% of which are singletons, and under 8.5% rests with the top ten. The sequences come from unsorted PBMCs, collected at the start of antiretroviral therapy. The receptors were gathered from a man younger than 45 with HIV. CDR3s include the opening cysteine and the closing phenylalanine or tryptophan. Each record gives: D gene, clone size, J gene, V gene, CDR3 protein, CDR3 DNA. A D gene is named only where the DNA matches it firmly. Rows give clone size only sometimes, using once, few, many, or a class for an expanded clone.

d_gene: -; abundance: -; j_gene: TRBJ2-3; v_gene: TRBV18; CDR3aa: CASSKPGVPDTQYF; CDR3nt: TGTGCCAGCTCCAAACCCGGGGTGCCCGATACGCAGTATTTT
d_gene: -; abundance: few; j_gene: TRBJ2-7; v_gene: TRBV5-4; CDR3aa: CATSGQSSAYEQYF; CDR3nt: TGTGCCACGTCAGGACAGAGCAGCGCCTACGAGCAGTACTTC
d_gene: -; abundance: -; j_gene: TRBJ1-1; v_gene: TRBV7-6; CDR3aa: CASRAKAESEAFF; CDR3nt: TGTGCCAGCAGGGCAAAGGCAGAAAGTGAAGCTTTCTTT
d_gene: -; abundance: -; j_gene: TRBJ1-2; v_gene: TRBV12-5; CDR3aa: CASGLDSGPRSFYGYTF; CDR3nt: TGTGCTAGTGGTTTGGATTCGGGGCCACGTTCTTTCTATGGCTACACCTTC
d_gene: -; abundance: few; j_gene: TRBJ2-7; v_gene: TRBV5-4; CDR3aa: CASSLDGSSYEQYF; CDR3nt: TGTGCCAGCAGCTTGGACGGCAGCTCCTACGAGCAGTACTTC
d_gene: -; abundance: -; j_gene: TRBJ2-2; v_gene: TRBV7-2; CDR3aa: CASSSLSTNTGELFF; CDR3nt: TGTGCCAGCAGCTCCCTTTCAACGAACACCGGGGAGCTGTTTTTT
d_gene: TRBD2; abundance: -; j_gene: TRBJ2-1; v_gene: TRBV27; CDR3aa: CASSLPPVASGWYEQFF; CDR3nt: TGTGCCAGCAGTTTACCCCCCGTGGCTAGCGGGTGGTATGAGCAGTTCTTC
d_gene: -; abundance: -; j_gene: TRBJ2-3; v_gene: TRBV5-4; CDR3aa: CASSSGVRGMDTQYF; CDR3nt: TGTGCCAGCAGTTCGGGAGTCCGAGGGATGGATACGCAGTATTTT
d_gene: -; abundance: -; j_gene: TRBJ2-2; v_gene: TRBV5-1; CDR3aa: CASSLTGTVNTGELFF; CDR3nt: TGCGCCAGCAGCTTAACCGGGACGGTGAACACCGGGGAGCTGTTTTTT
d_gene: -; abundance: medium-sized; j_gene: TRBJ2-1; v_gene: TRBV7-9; CDR3aa: CASSSMTNEQFF; CDR3nt: TGTGCCAGCAGCTCAATGACCAATGAGCAGTTCTTC
d_gene: -; abundance: -; j_gene: TRBJ2-6; v_gene: TRBV4-3; CDR3aa: CASSQVIEASGANVLTF; CDR3nt: TGCGCCAGCAGCCAAGTCATCGAGGCGTCTGGGGCCAACGTCCTGACTTTC
d_gene: -; abundance: -; j_gene: TRBJ2-5; v_gene: TRBV7-9; CDR3aa: CASSLEGAGPGVETQYF; CDR3nt: TGTGCCAGCAGCCTGGAAGGGGCAGGGCCCGGGGTGGAGACCCAGTACTTC
d_gene: TRBD2; abundance: -; j_gene: TRBJ2-1; v_gene: TRBV30; CDR3aa: CAWTFGGRIIEEQFF; CDR3nt: TGTGCCTGGACCTTCGGCGGGAGGATCATCGAAGAGCAGTTCTTC
d_gene: -; abundance: -; j_gene: TRBJ1-2; v_gene: TRBV27; CDR3aa: CASSSSGEGYTF; CDR3nt: TGTGCCAGCAGTTCGTCAGGGGAAGGCTACACCTTC
d_gene: -; abundance: -; j_gene: TRBJ1-1; v_gene: TRBV7-9; CDR3aa: CASSLGREAFF; CDR3nt: TGTGCCAGCAGCTTAGGCCGAGAAGCTTTCTTT
d_gene: -; abundance: -; j_gene: TRBJ2-5; v_gene: TRBV27; CDR3aa: CASSLSFNEAVGETQYF; CDR3nt: TGTGCCAGCAGTTTATCGTTTAATGAGGCGGTGGGGGAGACCCAGTACTTC
d_gene: TRBD1; abundance: -; j_gene: TRBJ2-1; v_gene: TRBV4-3; CDR3aa: CASSQQGDNEQFF; CDR3nt: TGCGCCAGCAGCCAGCAGGGGGACAATGAGCAGTTCTTC
d_gene: TRBD2; abundance: -; j_gene: TRBJ2-7; v_gene: TRBV6-1; CDR3aa: CASSQLAGGVYEQYF; CDR3nt: TGTGCCAGCAGTCAACTAGCGGGGGGGGTCTACGAGCAGTACTTC
d_gene: TRBD1; abundance: once; j_gene: TRBJ2-7; v_gene: TRBV13; CDR3aa: CASSRTGGLILSSRSEQYF; CDR3nt: TGTGCCAGCAGCCGGACAGGGGGTCTTATATTGTCGTCGAGAAGCGAGCAGTACTTC
d_gene: TRBD1; abundance: -; j_gene: TRBJ2-7; v_gene: TRBV6-5; CDR3aa: CASSSGQGLYEQYF; CDR3nt: TGTGCCAGCAGTTCCGGACAGGGGCTCTACGAGCAGTACTTC
d_gene: TRBD1; abundance: -; j_gene: TRBJ2-7; v_gene: TRBV2; CDR3aa: CASSGRTGEKYEQYF; CDR3nt: TGTGCCAGCAGTGGGAGGACAGGAGAGAAATACGAGCAGTACTTC
d_gene: -; abundance: -; j_gene: TRBJ2-2; v_gene: TRBV28; CDR3aa: CASSLRQGRAGELFF; CDR3nt: TGTGCCAGCAGTCTCCGACAGGGGAGGGCCGGGGAGCTGTTTTTT
d_gene: TRBD1; abundance: -; j_gene: TRBJ1-2; v_gene: TRBV25-1; CDR3aa: CASSEGRGAYTF; CDR3nt: TGTGCCAGCAGTGAAGGCAGGGGGGCCTACACCTTC
d_gene: TRBD1; abundance: -; j_gene: TRBJ1-2; v_gene: TRBV9; CDR3aa: CASSTYRGSNYGYTF; CDR3nt: TGTGCCAGCAGCACCTACAGGGGATCTAACTATGGCTACACCTTC
d_gene: TRBD2; abundance: -; j_gene: TRBJ2-5; v_gene: TRBV6-5; CDR3aa: CASRRRTGGMETQYF; CDR3nt: TGTGCCAGCCGTCGCCGAACGGGGGGGATGGAGACCCAGTACTTC
d_gene: -; abundance: -; j_gene: TRBJ2-7; v_gene: TRBV16; CDR3aa: CASSRPYSGTYEQYF; CDR3nt: TGTGCCAGCAGCCGCCCATACAGCGGCACCTACGAGCAGTACTTC
d_gene: -; abundance: -; j_gene: TRBJ2-7; v_gene: TRBV19; CDR3aa: CASRNGPEQYF; CDR3nt: TGTGCCAGTAGGAACGGACCCGAGCAGTACTTC
d_gene: -; abundance: -; j_gene: TRBJ2-1; v_gene: TRBV4-2; CDR3aa: CASSQGLGVEGNEQFF; CDR3nt: TGTGCCAGCAGCCAGGGACTTGGGGTGGAGGGCAATGAGCAGTTCTTC
d_gene: TRBD1; abundance: -; j_gene: TRBJ2-7; v_gene: TRBV29-1; CDR3aa: CSVNSGTGYEQYF; CDR3nt: TGCAGCGTTAACTCCGGGACAGGGTACGAGCAGTACTTC
d_gene: -; abundance: -; j_gene: TRBJ2-3; v_gene: TRBV7-8; CDR3aa: CASSSLAGAQYF; CDR3nt: TGTGCCAGCAGCTCGCTAGCTGGGGCGCAGTATTTT
d_gene: -; abundance: -; j_gene: TRBJ2-3; v_gene: TRBV7-3; CDR3aa: CASSSRTGNTDTQYF; CDR3nt: TGTGCCAGCAGCTCACGAACCGGGAACACAGATACGCAGTATTTT
d_gene: -; abundance: few; j_gene: TRBJ2-3; v_gene: TRBV6-5; CDR3aa: CASSEGGTDTQYF; CDR3nt: TGTGCCAGCAGTGAGGGGGGGACAGATACGCAGTATTTT
d_gene: -; abundance: -; j_gene: TRBJ1-1; v_gene: TRBV23-1; CDR3aa: CASSQSVRAEAFF; CDR3nt: TGCGCCAGCAGTCAATCGGTAAGAGCTGAAGCTTTCTTT
d_gene: -; abundance: -; j_gene: TRBJ2-1; v_gene: TRBV27; CDR3aa: CASSYDRSGYNEQFF; CDR3nt: TGTGCCAGCAGTTATGACAGGTCGGGTTACAATGAGCAGTTCTTC
d_gene: TRBD1; abundance: few; j_gene: TRBJ2-7; v_gene: TRBV4-3; CDR3aa: CASSQGRNGPDRGTYEQYF; CDR3nt: TGCGCCAGCAGCCAAGGACGAAATGGCCCCGACAGGGGGACCTACGAGCAGTACTTC
d_gene: -; abundance: -; j_gene: TRBJ1-5; v_gene: TRBV19; CDR3aa: CASSITPESGQPQHF; CDR3nt: TGTGCCAGTAGTATCACTCCGGAATCGGGTCAGCCCCAGCATTTT
d_gene: -; abundance: -; j_gene: TRBJ2-1; v_gene: TRBV11-2; CDR3aa: CASSLADNEQFF; CDR3nt: TGTGCCAGCAGCCTTGCAGACAATGAGCAGTTCTTC
d_gene: -; abundance: -; j_gene: TRBJ1-4; v_gene: TRBV27; CDR3aa: CASGPATNEKLFF; CDR3nt: TGTGCCAGCGGCCCTGCAACTAATGAAAAACTGTTTTTT
d_gene: TRBD1; abundance: -; j_gene: TRBJ1-2; v_gene: TRBV5-1; CDR3aa: CASSLGDRDYGYTF; CDR3nt: TGCGCCAGCAGCTTGGGGGACAGGGACTATGGCTACACCTTC
d_gene: TRBD2; abundance: -; j_gene: TRBJ2-4; v_gene: TRBV6-5; CDR3aa: CASSFLGGAKNIQYF; CDR3nt: TGTGCCAGCAGCTTCCTCGGGGGGGCCAAAAACATTCAGTACTTC
d_gene: -; abundance: medium-sized; j_gene: TRBJ1-5; v_gene: TRBV21-1; CDR3aa: CASSKVGTDPRYSNQPQHF; CDR3nt: TGTGCCAGCAGCAAAGTGGGGACTGACCCGCGATATAGCAATCAGCCCCAGCATTTT
d_gene: -; abundance: -; j_gene: TRBJ1-4; v_gene: TRBV15; CDR3aa: CATSRLGTSNEKLFF; CDR3nt: TGTGCCACCAGCAGGCTTGGGACATCTAATGAAAAACTGTTTTTT
d_gene: -; abundance: -; j_gene: TRBJ2-7; v_gene: TRBV4-1; CDR3aa: CASSQDSANEQYF; CDR3nt: TGCGCCAGCAGCCAAGATTCGGCCAACGAGCAGTACTTC
d_gene: TRBD2; abundance: -; j_gene: TRBJ2-7; v_gene: TRBV7-2; CDR3aa: CASNLAGGSSYEQYF; CDR3nt: TGTGCCAGCAACCTAGCGGGAGGAAGCTCCTACGAGCAGTACTTC
d_gene: TRBD1; abundance: -; j_gene: TRBJ1-1; v_gene: TRBV6-5; CDR3aa: CASGGQRLTEAFF; CDR3nt: TGTGCCAGCGGGGGACAGAGACTCACTGAAGCTTTCTTT
d_gene: TRBD2; abundance: -; j_gene: TRBJ2-7; v_gene: TRBV6-1; CDR3aa: CASTLAGGLSYEQYF; CDR3nt: TGTGCCAGCACCCTAGCGGGAGGACTTTCCTACGAGCAGTACTTC
d_gene: -; abundance: -; j_gene: TRBJ2-7; v_gene: TRBV7-9; CDR3aa: CASSGDNSYEQYF; CDR3nt: TGTGCCAGCAGCGGGGACAACTCCTACGAGCAGTACTTC
d_gene: -; abundance: -; j_gene: TRBJ2-7; v_gene: TRBV19; CDR3aa: CASSLPVGSGSYEQYF; CDR3nt: TGTGCCAGTAGTCTACCAGTGGGGTCCGGCTCCTACGAGCAGTACTTC
d_gene: -; abundance: -; j_gene: TRBJ2-7; v_gene: TRBV5-1; CDR3aa: CASSTGFFEQYF; CDR3nt: TGCGCCAGCAGCACAGGGTTTTTCGAGCAGTACTTC
d_gene: -; abundance: -; j_gene: TRBJ2-3; v_gene: TRBV5-4; CDR3aa: CASSRGGVADHTDTQYF; CDR3nt: TGTGCCAGCAGCAGGGGTGGGGTAGCGGACCACACAGATACGCAGTATTTT